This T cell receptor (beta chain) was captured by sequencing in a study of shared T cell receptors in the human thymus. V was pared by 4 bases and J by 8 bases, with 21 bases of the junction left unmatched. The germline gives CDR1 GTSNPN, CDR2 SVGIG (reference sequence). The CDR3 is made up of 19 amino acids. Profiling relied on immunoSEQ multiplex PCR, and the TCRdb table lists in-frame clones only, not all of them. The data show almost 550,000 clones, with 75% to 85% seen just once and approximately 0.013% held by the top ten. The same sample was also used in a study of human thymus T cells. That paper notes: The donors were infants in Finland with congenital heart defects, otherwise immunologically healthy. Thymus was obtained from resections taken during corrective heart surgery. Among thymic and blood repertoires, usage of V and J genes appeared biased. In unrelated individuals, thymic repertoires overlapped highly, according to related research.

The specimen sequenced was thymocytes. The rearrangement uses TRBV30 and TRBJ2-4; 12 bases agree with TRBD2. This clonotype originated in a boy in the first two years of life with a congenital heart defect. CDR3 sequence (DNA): TGTGCCTGGACCAGATCCCCGACTAGCGGGAGAGGTATCGGGGACATTCAGTACTTC. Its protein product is CAWTRSPTSGRGIGDIQYF.